The rows below give T cell receptor beta chains drawn from one sample of a study of blood T cell repertoires in COVID-19. Measured with immunoSEQ multiplex PCR; TCRdb has only the in-frame clones, and not every one. The table records approximately 160,000 clones, 84% of them present only once. Sequencing was performed on peripheral blood. All receptors derive from a woman aged 80 or older with acute or convalescent COVID-19. Both conserved end residues are part of each CDR3. A D gene is named only where the DNA matches it firmly. Expanded clones are given a class, and other clones once, few, many or no size at all.

TRBV10-1	-	-	TRBJ2-7	TGCGCCAGCAGTGAGGGTGGAGGAATTCTCTACGAGCAGTACTTC	CASSEGGGILYEQYF
TRBV30	-	-	TRBJ2-6	TGTGCCTGGAGTAGGGGGACCCTGGGCTCTGGGGCCAACGTCCTGACTTTC	CAWSRGTLGSGANVLTF
TRBV6-1	-	-	TRBJ1-5	TGTGCCAGCAGTGAAGCCGGGGGGGCGTTTCAGCCCCAGCATTTT	CASSEAGGAFQPQHF
TRBV11-1	-	TRBD2	TRBJ2-1	TGTGCCAGCAGCTCTCAGCTAGCGGGGGGGTATGAGCAGTTCTTC	CASSSQLAGGYEQFF
TRBV4-3	-	TRBD1	TRBJ2-5	TGCGCCAGCAGCCAAGGAGTAGGGACAGAAGAGACCCAGTACTTC	CASSQGVGTEETQYF
TRBV7-7	-	-	TRBJ2-2	TGTGCTAGCAGGTCCCTCACCGGGGAGCTGTTTTTT	CASRSLTGELFF
TRBV27	-	-	TRBJ1-4	TGTGCCAGCAGTTTTAAAGGGGGGGGAAAACTGTTTTTT	CASSFKGGGKLFF
TRBV13	once	-	TRBJ2-5	TGTGCCAGCAGCCACAGGGTATTCGCGACCCAGTACTTC	CASSHRVFATQYF
TRBV4-2	-	TRBD2	TRBJ2-1	TGTGCCAGCAGCCAACATACTAGCGGGGGGTACAATGAGCAGTTCTTC	CASSQHTSGGYNEQFF
TRBV6-2/TRBV6-3	-	TRBD1	TRBJ1-2	TGTGCCAGCAGCCCCCGGGACAGGAGGTATGGCTACACCTTC	CASSPRDRRYGYTF
TRBV5-1	-	TRBD1	TRBJ1-4	TGCGCCAGCAGCTTGGTAGGAGGGACAGCCGAAAAACTGTTTTTT	CASSLVGGTAEKLFF
TRBV6-1	-	TRBD1	TRBJ1-1	TGTGCCAGCAGTGATGGCGCCAGGGGGTCGACTGAAGCTTTCTTT	CASSDGARGSTEAFF
TRBV3-1/TRBV3-2	few	-	TRBJ2-7	TGTGCCAGCAGCCAAGGGGGGCGCACCGGCGAGCAGTACTTC	CASSQGGRTGEQYF
TRBV14	-	-	TRBJ2-1	TGTGCCAGCAGCCATCGACTGACGCCCCGTGAGCAGTTCTTC	CASSHRLTPREQFF
TRBV5-1	-	-	TRBJ2-7	TGCGCCAGCAGCTCCCCCCCTCAGGGACACCGAATTTTGAGGTCCTACGAGCAGTACTTC	CASSSPPQGHRILRSYEQYF
TRBV7-7	-	-	TRBJ2-1	TGTGCTAGCAGCTTAGACAGCTCCTACAATGAGCAGTTCTTC	CASSLDSSYNEQFF
TRBV29-1	-	-	TRBJ1-1	TGCAGCGTGGTGGGACTCACTCGGGCTTTCTTT	CSVVGLTRAFF
TRBV29-1	-	-	TRBJ1-4	TGCAGCGTCCTCAAGTACGACAGATATGAAAAACTGTTTTTT	CSVLKYDRYEKLFF
TRBV15	-	TRBD2	TRBJ2-3	TGTGCCACCAGCAGAGGACTAGCCACAGATACGCAGTATTTT	CATSRGLATDTQYF
TRBV11-3	-	-	TRBJ1-5	TGTGCCAGCAGCTTAACCCCTCCGTACAGGGTTTATCAGCCCCAGCATTTT	CASSLTPPYRVYQPQHF
TRBV5-1	-	TRBD1	TRBJ2-2	TGCGCCAGCAGTTCCGGGACAGGGGGCTCACCCGGGGAGCTGTTTTTT	CASSSGTGGSPGELFF
TRBV24-1	-	-	TRBJ2-1	TGTGCCACCAGTGACCACAGTGAGCAGTTCTTC	CATSDHSEQFF
TRBV7-7	-	TRBD2	TRBJ2-5	TGTGCTAGCAGCTTAGGGACTAGCGGTCTTAGAGAGACCCAGTACTTC	CASSLGTSGLRETQYF
TRBV19	-	-	TRBJ1-2	TGTGCCAGTAGACCGACGGGGGGCATCTATGGCTACACCTTC	CASRPTGGIYGYTF
TRBV2	-	-	TRBJ2-3	TGTGCCGGTGGACAATTTTCAGATACGCAGTATTTT	CAGGQFSDTQYF
TRBV5-3	-	-	TRBJ2-2	TGTGCCAGAAGCTTAACTGACGGGCGGGGATCTCGCACCGGGGAGCTGTTTTTT	CARSLTDGRGSRTGELFF
TRBV7-2	-	-	TRBJ1-2	TGTGCCAGCAGCTTAAGGACAGTGGCCCGGGGCTATGGCTACACCTTC	CASSLRTVARGYGYTF
TRBV19	-	-	TRBJ1-2	TGTGCCAGTAGTATGACAGGAGGATGGGGCTACACCTTC	CASSMTGGWGYTF
TRBV15	-	TRBD2	TRBJ2-1	TGTGCCACCAGCAGAGATATAGCGGGAGGGTTCAATGAGCAGTTCTTC	CATSRDIAGGFNEQFF
TRBV24-1	-	-	TRBJ2-1	TGTGCCACCTCCCGGGGATACAATGAGCAGTTCTTC	CATSRGYNEQFF
TRBV11-3	few	-	TRBJ1-1	TGTGCCAGCAGCTTCACCGGGGGGGCCACTGAAGCTTTCTTT	CASSFTGGATEAFF
TRBV7-9	-	TRBD1	TRBJ1-6	TGTGCCAGCAGCTACTCGTCCGGGACAGGCGGATCACCCCTCCACTTT	CASSYSSGTGGSPLHF
TRBV5-1	-	-	TRBJ2-1	TGCGCCAGCAGCGCCTCACTTCTAGGCAATGAGCAGTTCTTC	CASSASLLGNEQFF
TRBV6-5	-	TRBD1	TRBJ1-2	TGTGCCAGCACCCTAGACAGGGTTAACTATGGCTACACCTTC	CASTLDRVNYGYTF
TRBV7-9	-	TRBD1	TRBJ1-2	TGTGCCAGCAGCTCCAACAGGGGTGTTGGCTATGGCTACACCTTC	CASSSNRGVGYGYTF
TRBV30	-	-	TRBJ1-1	TGTGCCTGGAGCGCCCTCGGGGACACTGAAGCTTTCTTT	CAWSALGDTEAFF
TRBV9	-	TRBD2	TRBJ2-4	TGTGCCAGCAGCGTACGGACTAGCGGGAGCGGAAACATTCAGTACTTC	CASSVRTSGSGNIQYF
TRBV24-1	-	-	TRBJ1-2	TGTGCCACCAGTGATTACAGGGCACAAGGCTACACCTTC	CATSDYRAQGYTF
TRBV30	-	TRBD1	TRBJ2-6	TGTGCCTGGAGCTGGGGGGGACAGGGAAACTCTGGGGCCAACGTCCTGACTTTC	CAWSWGGQGNSGANVLTF
TRBV7-2	-	TRBD1	TRBJ1-5	TGTGCCAGCAGCTTTGGACAGGGAAGTCAGCCCCAGCATTTT	CASSFGQGSQPQHF
TRBV4-1	-	TRBD1	TRBJ1-2	TGCGCCAGCAGTCGTGGGCTTCGGACAGGGGGCCCTAACTATGGCTACACCTTC	CASSRGLRTGGPNYGYTF
TRBV6-1	-	TRBD2	TRBJ2-7	TGTGCCAGCAGTGAAGGCGATCTAGCGGGAGGCTACGAGCAGTACTTC	CASSEGDLAGGYEQYF
TRBV27	-	-	TRBJ1-6	TGTGCCAGCAGTTTATCGTCGGGGGTTGATTCACCCCTCCACTTT	CASSLSSGVDSPLHF
TRBV21-1	-	-	TRBJ2-3	TGTGCCAGCAGCTCTCTAGCGGGAGAGACAGATACGCAGTATTTT	CASSSLAGETDTQYF
TRBV18	-	-	TRBJ1-1	TGTGCCAGCTCACCACAAGAAATAACCAGGACTGAAGCTTTCTTT	CASSPQEITRTEAFF
TRBV6-2/TRBV6-3	-	-	TRBJ2-1	TGTGCCAGCAGTTACATTTCAGCGAACAATGAGCAGTTCTTC	CASSYISANNEQFF